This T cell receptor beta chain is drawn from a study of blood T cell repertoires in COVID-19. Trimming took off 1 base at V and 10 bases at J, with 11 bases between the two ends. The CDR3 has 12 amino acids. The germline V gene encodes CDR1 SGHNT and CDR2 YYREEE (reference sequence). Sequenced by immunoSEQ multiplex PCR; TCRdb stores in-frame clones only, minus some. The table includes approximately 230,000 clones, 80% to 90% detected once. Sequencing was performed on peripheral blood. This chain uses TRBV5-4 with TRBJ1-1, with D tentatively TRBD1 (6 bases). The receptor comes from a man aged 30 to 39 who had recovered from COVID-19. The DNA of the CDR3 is TGTGCCAGCAGCTTGTACAGGGAAGGAGCTTTCTTT. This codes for CASSLYREGAFF.